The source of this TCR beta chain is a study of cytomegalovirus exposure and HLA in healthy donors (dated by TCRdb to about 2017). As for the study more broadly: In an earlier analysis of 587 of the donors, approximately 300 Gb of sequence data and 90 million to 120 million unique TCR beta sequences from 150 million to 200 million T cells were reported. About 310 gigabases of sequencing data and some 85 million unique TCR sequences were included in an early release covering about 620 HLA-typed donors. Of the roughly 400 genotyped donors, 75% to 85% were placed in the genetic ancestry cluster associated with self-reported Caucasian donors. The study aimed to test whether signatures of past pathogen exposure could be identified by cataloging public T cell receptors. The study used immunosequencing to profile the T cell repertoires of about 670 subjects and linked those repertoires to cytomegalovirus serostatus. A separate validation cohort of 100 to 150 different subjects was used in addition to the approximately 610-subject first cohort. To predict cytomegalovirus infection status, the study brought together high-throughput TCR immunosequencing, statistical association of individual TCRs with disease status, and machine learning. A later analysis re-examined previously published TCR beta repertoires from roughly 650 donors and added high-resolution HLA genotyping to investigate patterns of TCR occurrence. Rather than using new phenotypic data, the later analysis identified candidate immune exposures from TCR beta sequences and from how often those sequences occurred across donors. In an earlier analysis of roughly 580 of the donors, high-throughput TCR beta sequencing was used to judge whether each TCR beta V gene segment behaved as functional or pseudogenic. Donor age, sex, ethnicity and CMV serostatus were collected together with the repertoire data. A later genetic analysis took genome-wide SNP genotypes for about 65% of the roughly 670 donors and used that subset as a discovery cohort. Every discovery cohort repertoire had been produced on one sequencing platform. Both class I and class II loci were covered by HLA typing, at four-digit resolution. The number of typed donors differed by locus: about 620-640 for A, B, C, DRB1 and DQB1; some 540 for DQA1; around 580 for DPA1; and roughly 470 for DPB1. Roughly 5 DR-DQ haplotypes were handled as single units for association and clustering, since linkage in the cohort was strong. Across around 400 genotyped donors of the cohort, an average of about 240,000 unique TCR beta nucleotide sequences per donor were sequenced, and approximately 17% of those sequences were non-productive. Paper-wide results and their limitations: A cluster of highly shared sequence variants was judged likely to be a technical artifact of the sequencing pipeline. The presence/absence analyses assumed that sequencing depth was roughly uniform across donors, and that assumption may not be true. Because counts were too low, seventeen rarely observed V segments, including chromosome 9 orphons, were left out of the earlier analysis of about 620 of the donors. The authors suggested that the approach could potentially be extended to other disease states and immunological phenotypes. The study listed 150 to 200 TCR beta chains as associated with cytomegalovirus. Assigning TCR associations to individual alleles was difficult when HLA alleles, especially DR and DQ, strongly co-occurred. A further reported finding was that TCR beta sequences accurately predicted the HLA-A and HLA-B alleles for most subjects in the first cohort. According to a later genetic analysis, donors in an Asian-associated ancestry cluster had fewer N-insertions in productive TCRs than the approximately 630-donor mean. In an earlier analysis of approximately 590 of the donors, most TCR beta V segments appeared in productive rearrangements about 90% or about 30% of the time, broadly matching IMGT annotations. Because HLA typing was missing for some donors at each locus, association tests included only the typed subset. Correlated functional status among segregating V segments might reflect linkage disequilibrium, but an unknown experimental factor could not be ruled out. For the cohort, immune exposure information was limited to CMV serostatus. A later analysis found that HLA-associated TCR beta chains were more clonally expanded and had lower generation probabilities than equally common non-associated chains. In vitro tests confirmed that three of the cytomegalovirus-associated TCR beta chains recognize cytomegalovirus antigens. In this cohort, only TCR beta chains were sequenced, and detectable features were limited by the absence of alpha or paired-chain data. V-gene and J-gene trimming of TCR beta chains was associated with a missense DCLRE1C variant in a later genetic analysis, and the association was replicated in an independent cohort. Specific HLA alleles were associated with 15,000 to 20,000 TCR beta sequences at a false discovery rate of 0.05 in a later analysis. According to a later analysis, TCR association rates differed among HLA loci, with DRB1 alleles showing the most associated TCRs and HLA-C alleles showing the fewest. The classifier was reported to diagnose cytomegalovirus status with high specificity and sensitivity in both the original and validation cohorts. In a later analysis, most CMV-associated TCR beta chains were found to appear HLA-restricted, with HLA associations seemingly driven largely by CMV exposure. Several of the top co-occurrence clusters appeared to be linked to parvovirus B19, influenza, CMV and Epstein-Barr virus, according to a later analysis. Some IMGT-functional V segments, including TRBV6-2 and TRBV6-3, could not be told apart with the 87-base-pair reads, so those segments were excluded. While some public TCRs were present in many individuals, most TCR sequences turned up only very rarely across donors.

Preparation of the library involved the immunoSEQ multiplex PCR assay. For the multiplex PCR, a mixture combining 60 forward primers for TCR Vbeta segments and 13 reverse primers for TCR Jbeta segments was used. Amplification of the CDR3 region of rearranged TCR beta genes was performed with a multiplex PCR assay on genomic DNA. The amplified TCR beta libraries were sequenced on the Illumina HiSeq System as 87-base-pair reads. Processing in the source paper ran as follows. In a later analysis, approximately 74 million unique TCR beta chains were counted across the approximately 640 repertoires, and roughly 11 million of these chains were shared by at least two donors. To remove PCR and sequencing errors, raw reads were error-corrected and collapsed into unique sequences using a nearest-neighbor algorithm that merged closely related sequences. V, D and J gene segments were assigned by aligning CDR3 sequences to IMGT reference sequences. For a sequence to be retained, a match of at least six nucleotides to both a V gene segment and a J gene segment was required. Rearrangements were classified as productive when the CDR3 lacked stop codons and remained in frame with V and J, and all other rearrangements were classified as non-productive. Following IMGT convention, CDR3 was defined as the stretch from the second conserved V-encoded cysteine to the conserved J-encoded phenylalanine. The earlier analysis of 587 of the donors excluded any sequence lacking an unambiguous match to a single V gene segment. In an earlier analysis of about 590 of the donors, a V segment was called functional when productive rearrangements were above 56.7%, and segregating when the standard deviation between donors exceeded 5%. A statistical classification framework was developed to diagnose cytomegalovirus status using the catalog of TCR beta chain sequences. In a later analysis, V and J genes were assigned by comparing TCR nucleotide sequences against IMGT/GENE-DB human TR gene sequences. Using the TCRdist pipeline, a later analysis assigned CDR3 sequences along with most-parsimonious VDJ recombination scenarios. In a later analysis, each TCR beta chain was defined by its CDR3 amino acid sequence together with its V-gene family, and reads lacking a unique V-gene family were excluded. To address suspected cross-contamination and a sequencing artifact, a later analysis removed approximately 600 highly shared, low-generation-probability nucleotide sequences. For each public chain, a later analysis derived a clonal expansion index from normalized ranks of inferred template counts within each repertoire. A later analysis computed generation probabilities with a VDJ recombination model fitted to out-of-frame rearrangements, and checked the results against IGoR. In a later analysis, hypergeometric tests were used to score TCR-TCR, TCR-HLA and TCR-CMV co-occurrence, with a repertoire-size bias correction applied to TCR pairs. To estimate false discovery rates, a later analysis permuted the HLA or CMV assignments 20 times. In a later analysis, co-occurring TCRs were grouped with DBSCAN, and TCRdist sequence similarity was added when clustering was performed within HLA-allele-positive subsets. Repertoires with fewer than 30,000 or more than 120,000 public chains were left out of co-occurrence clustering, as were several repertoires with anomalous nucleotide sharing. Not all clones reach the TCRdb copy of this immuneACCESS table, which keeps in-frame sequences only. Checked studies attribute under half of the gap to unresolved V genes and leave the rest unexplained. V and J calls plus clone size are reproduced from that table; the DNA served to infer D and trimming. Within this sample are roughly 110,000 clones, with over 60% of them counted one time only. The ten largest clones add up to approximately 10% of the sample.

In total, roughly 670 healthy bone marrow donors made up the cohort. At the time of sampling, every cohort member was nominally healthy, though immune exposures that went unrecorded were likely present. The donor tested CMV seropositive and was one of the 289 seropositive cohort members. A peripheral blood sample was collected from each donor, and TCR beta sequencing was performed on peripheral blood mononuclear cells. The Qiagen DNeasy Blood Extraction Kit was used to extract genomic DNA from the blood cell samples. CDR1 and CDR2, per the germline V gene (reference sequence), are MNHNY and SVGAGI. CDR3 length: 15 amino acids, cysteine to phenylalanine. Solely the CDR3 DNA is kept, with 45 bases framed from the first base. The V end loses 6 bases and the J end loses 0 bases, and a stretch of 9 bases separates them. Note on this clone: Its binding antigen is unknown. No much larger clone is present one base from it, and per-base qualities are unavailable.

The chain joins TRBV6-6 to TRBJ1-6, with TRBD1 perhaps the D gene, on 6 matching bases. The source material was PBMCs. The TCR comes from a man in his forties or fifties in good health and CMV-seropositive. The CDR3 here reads CASRKDSSYNSPLHF. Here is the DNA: TGTGCCAGCAGGAAGGACAGCTCCTATAATTCACCCCTCCACTTT.